This entry concerns a single T cell receptor beta chain. The antigen is undetermined. These data are taken from a study of cytomegalovirus exposure and HLA in healthy donors. Study-level background: The roughly 110 validation repertoires were reported in a later analysis to have been generated on the same platform as the 666 first-cohort repertoires. General observations from the study: Most TCR sequences were uncommon, yet certain public TCRs appeared in many donors. A subsequent analysis found that TCR clusters from the first cohort also tended to co-occur in the 120 or so validation repertoires, with about 93% of cluster scores above 0. Researchers counted 164 TCR beta chains as cytomegalovirus-associated.

Assay: immunoSEQ multiplex PCR; the TCRdb copy retains only in-frame clones and omits some. The top ten clones hold about 2% of a sample with some 240,000 clones, about nine tenths of them seen once. After removal of 5 bases from V and 3 bases from J, the junction contained 7 bases not matched to a gene. The CDR3 consists of 15 residues. From germline, CDR1 is SEHNR and CDR2 FQNEAQ (reference sequence). The clonotype was recovered from a woman aged 18 to 35 in good health and CMV-seropositive. Sequences were obtained from PBMCs. J is TRBJ2-1 and V is TRBV7-9, with 7 bases aligning to TRBD2. CDR3 DNA sequence: TGTGCCAGCAGCGAATTAGGGAGGGACTACAATGAGCAGTTCTTC. The encoded protein is CASSELGRDYNEQFF.